The 8 T cell receptor beta chains presented below share a single source sample, sequenced in a study of blood T cells in healthy people across ages. A second roughly 6 to 11 cycle PCR used barcoded and J-beta primers. TCRdb independently ran MiXCR on the 5' RACE reads; one entry per CDR3 protein. The sample lists about 1,800,000 distinct CDR3 sequences, over 25% occurring once. The sample taken for sequencing was blood. The receptors originated from a young woman in good health.

The chain employs TRBV5-1 and TRBJ1-4; D is unresolved. Germline CDR1 SGHRS, CDR2 YFSETQ. This CDR3 comprises 14 residues. Trimming took 2 bases from V and 3 from J, leaving 8 bases between them. The CDR3: CASSFEGANEKLFF. The CDR3 DNA reads as TGCGCCAGCAGCTTTGAGGGAGCTAATGAAAAACTGTTTTTT.

This chain joins TRBV7-3 and TRBJ2-3, with D possibly matching TRBD1 (5 bases). This CDR3 contains 17 residues. Germline loops: CDR1 SGHTA, CDR2 FQGTGA. Trimming shortened V by 5 bases and J by 1 base, and 19 bases separated the two germline ends. CDR3 DNA sequence: TGTGCCAGCAGCCCAAACTCAGGGTCCCGTGGCACAGATACGCAGTATTTT. Translated, it gives CASSPNSGSRGTDTQYF.

The CDR3 loop is CASSRDTRGASGGDTQYF. The CDR3 DNA is TGTGCCAGCAGCCGGGACACCAGAGGGGCTAGCGGTGGAGATACGCAGTATTTT. The rearrangement links TRBV6-1 to TRBJ2-3; D might be TRBD2 (7 bases). Germline lookup yields CDR1 MNHNS and CDR2 SASEGT. Trimming removed 6 bases at V and 5 bases at J, with 27 bases between. The CDR3 loop spans 18 amino acids.

This clonotype was counted once. The V gene is TRBV3-1, the J gene TRBJ2-5, with TRBD2 matching 7 bases. The CDR3 contains 16 residues. Germline V gene sequence: CDR1 LGHDT, CDR2 YNNKEL (reference sequence). Germline trimming cut 0 bases from V and 11 bases from J; bases unmatched to any gene: 15. CDR3: CASSQEWTRSTDTQYF. Written as DNA, the CDR3 is TGTGCCAGCAGCCAAGAGTGGACTAGGAGCACAGATACGCAGTACTTC.

This chain connects TRBV7-2 to TRBJ1-2, with 7 positions matching TRBD1. V was clipped by 4 bases and J by 7 bases; unmatched bases: 9. Germline CDR1 is SGHTA and CDR2 is FQGNSA. This CDR3 spans 14 amino acids. The CDR3 region has the DNA TGTGCCAGCAGCTCACAGGGGACCTTTAGTGGCTACACCTTC. As protein: CASSSQGTFSGYTF.

The chain recombines TRBV12-5 with TRBJ1-1; D not resolved. The CDR3 covers 13 residues. V lost 0 bases to trimming and J lost 6 bases, with 8 bases between them. The germline gives CDR1 LGHNT, CDR2 FRNRAP. CDR3 amino acids: CASGLVLGAEAFF. The CDR3 coding sequence is TGTGCTAGTGGTTTGGTCCTGGGTGCTGAAGCTTTCTTT.

This clonotype was counted between two and nine times. One junction end does not reproduce the germline sequence, and a read error may be involved. The CDR3 here is CASSGARPGGRADTQYF. The CDR3 region has the DNA TGTGCCAGCAGTGGGGCGCGACCCGGCGGCCGCGCAGATACGCAGTATTTT. The chain combines TRBV10-1 with TRBJ2-3, with D maybe TRBD1 (5 bases). The germline gives CDR1 WNHNN, CDR2 SYGVQD (reference sequence). The CDR3 loop spans 17 amino acids.

The J gene is TRBJ2-5, the V gene TRBV20-1, with D perhaps TRBD2 (6 bases). CDR3 length: 16 residues. The V and J ends lost 3 bases and 5 bases respectively, with 22 bases between them. Germline V gene data show CDR1 as DFQATT and CDR2 as SNEGSKA (reference sequence). CDR3 amino acids: CSASPRQGGPPETQYF. CDR3 DNA: TGCAGTGCTAGCCCCCGCCAGGGAGGCCCGCCGGAGACCCAGTACTTC.